The clone carrying this T cell receptor (beta chain) was recorded many times. Its cognate antigen is unknown. This beta chain came through as a stray read in a library set up for alpha chains, and its size says little. These data originate in a study of spatial heterogeneity in lung cancer. Time point of the sample: sample taken at primary tumor resection. Whole RNA, which was extracted from tumor, nontumor lung tissue or frozen PBMC, was sequenced without any cell sorting. The CDR3 length is 15 residues. V dropped 7 bases and J dropped 0 bases, with 13 bases sitting between them. In germline, CDR1 is SGHRS, CDR2 YFSETQ. The study tagged each TCR cDNA molecule with a unique molecular identifier. TCRdb independently ran MiXCR on the 5' RACE reads; one entry per CDR3 protein. The sample has about 17,000 distinct CDR3 sequences, around 6.2% seen once. Study-level findings and limits: Tumor mutation counts were tracked by expanded intratumoral alpha and beta TCR counts.

Specimen: lung tumor tissue, collected at surgery. This receptor was taken from a male donor with early-stage non-small cell lung cancer. The V and J genes are TRBV5-1 and TRBJ2-2; D possibly corresponds to TRBD2 (6 bases). CDR3 residues: CASSQGGTNTGELFF. The CDR3 DNA reads TGCGCCAGCTCCCAGGGCGGGACGAACACCGGGGAGCTGTTTTTT.